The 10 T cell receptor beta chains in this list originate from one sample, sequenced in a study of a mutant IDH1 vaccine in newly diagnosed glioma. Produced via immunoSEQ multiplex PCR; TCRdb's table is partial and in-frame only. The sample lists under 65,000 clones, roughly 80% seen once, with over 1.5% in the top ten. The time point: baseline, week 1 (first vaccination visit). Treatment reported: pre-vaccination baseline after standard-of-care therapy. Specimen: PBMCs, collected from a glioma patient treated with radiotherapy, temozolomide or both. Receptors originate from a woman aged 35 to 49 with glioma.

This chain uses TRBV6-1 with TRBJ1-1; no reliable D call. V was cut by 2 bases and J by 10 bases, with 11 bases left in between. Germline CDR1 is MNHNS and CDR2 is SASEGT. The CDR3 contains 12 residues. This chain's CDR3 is CASSERPSPAFF. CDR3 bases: TGTGCCAGCAGTGAACGGCCGTCGCCAGCTTTCTTT.

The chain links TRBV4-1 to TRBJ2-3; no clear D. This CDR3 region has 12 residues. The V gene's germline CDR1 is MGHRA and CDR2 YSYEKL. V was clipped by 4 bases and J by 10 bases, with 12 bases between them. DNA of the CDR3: TGCGCCAGCAGCCCCCTGGGTACCCCGCAGTATTTT. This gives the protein CASSPLGTPQYF.

The CDR3 region has the DNA TGTGCCAGCAGCCCCGGGACTAGCGTAGATGAGCAGTTCTTC. Translation: CASSPGTSVDEQFF. The rearrangement joins TRBV2 to TRBJ2-1; TRBD2 aligns across 10 bases. The V gene's germline CDR1 is SNHLY and CDR2 FYNNEI. V lost 6 bases to trimming and J lost 8 bases; unmatched junction nucleotides: 7. The CDR3 consists of 14 residues.

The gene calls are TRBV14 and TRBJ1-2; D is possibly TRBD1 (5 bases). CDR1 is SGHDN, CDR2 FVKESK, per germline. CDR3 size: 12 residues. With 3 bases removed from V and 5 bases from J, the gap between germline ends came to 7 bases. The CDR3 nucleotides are TGTGCCAGCAGCCAGGGGCCTTATGGCTACACCTTC. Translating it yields CASSQGPYGYTF.

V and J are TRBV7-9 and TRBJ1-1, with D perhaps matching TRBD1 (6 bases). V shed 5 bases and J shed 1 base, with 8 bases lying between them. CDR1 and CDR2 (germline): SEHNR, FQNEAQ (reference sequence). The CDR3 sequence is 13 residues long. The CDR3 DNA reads TGTGCCAGCAGCGGACAGCCGAACACTGAAGCTTTCTTT. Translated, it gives CASSGQPNTEAFF.

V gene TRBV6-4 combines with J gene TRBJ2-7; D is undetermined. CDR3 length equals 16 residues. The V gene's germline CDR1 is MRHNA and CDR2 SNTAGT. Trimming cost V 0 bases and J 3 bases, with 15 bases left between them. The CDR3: CASSDSRALTNYEQYF. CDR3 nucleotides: TGTGCCAGCAGTGACTCAAGGGCTCTAACCAACTACGAGCAGTACTTC.

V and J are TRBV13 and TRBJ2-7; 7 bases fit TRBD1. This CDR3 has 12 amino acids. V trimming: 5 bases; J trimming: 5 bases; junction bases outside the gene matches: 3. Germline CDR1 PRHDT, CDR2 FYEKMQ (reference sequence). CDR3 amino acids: CASSDRANEQYF. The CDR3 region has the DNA TGTGCCAGCAGCGACAGGGCGAACGAGCAGTACTTC.

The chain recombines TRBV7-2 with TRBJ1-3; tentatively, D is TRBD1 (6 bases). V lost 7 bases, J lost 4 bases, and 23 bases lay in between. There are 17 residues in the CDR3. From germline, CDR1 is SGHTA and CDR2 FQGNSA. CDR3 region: CASTPDSGSSGGNTIYF. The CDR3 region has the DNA TGTGCCAGCACCCCGGACAGTGGTAGCTCTGGGGGAAACACCATATATTTT.

CDR3 nucleotide sequence: TGCGCCACCGCGACAGGGGCGAACACCGGGGAGCTGTTTTTT. Translating it yields CATATGANTGELFF. The chain couples TRBV5-1 to TRBJ2-2; 8 bases match TRBD1. There are 14 residues in the CDR3. The J segment lost 0 bases and the V segment lost 9 bases, leaving 4 bases of the junction unmatched. The germline V gene encodes CDR1 SGHRS and CDR2 YFSETQ.

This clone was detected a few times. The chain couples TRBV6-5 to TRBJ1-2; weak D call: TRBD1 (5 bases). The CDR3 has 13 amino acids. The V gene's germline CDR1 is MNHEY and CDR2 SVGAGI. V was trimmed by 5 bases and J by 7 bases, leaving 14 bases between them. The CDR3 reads CASSRSGTRGYTF. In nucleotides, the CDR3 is TGTGCCAGCAGTCGATCGGGGACGCGTGGCTACACCTTC.